The rows below give T cell receptor beta chains drawn from one sample of a study of cytomegalovirus exposure and HLA in healthy donors. TCRdb's copy holds only in-frame clones and misses some; the assay was immunoSEQ multiplex PCR. The sample holds roughly 240,000 clones, roughly 89% seen once. Sequences were obtained from PBMCs. Receptors were obtained from a man aged 18 to 30 in good health and CMV-seronegative. Both conserved end residues are part of each CDR3. Each record gives: clone size, J gene, V gene, D gene, CDR3 DNA, CDR3 protein. A D gene is named only where the DNA matches it firmly. Only some rows state a clone size, as once, few, many or a class for expanded clones.

few TRBJ1-6 TRBV2 . TGTGCCAGCAGTCCGGACACATCCCCCCTCCACTTT CASSPDTSPLHF
. TRBJ2-1 TRBV19 TRBD2 TGTGCCAGTAGTTTGCGGGGAGGGGCCTACAATGAGCAGTTCTTC CASSLRGGAYNEQFF
. TRBJ1-1 TRBV6-6 . TGTGCCAGCAGTTACTCAAGGGGAGCTTTCTTT CASSYSRGAFF
. TRBJ2-1 TRBV2 TRBD2 TGTGCCAGCATTCCGCGGGAGACGGATGAGCAGTTCTTC CASIPRETDEQFF
. TRBJ1-2 TRBV5-6 . TGTGCCAGCAGCCCGAGCCCTATCCAGGGCAACTATGGCTACACCTTC CASSPSPIQGNYGYTF
. TRBJ1-5 TRBV11-2 . TGTGCCAGCAGCTTAGGACAGGTTACCCAGCCCCAGCATTTT CASSLGQVTQPQHF
. TRBJ2-1 TRBV19 TRBD2 TGTGCCAGTAGTCAAAGCGGGACTAGCAGCGATGAGCAGTTCTTC CASSQSGTSSDEQFF
. TRBJ1-5 TRBV2 . TGTGCCAGCAGTGAGAGACAGATTTTACAGCCCCAGCATTTT CASSERQILQPQHF
. TRBJ2-1 TRBV9 TRBD2 TGTGCCAGCAGCGTACTAGCGGGAGGGAATAATGAGCAGTTCTTC CASSVLAGGNNEQFF
. TRBJ2-3 TRBV4-2 . TGTGCCAGCAGCCAAGAACAGGCTAGCACAGATACGCAGTATTTT CASSQEQASTDTQYF
once TRBJ1-2 TRBV11-2 TRBD1 TGTGCCAGCAGCTCTTGGACAGGTTCTAACTATGGCTACACCTTC CASSSWTGSNYGYTF
. TRBJ1-1 TRBV6-1 . TGTGCCAGCAGTATGCTGGGGGGGGCGGACACTGAAGCTTTCTTT CASSMLGGADTEAFF
. TRBJ2-7 TRBV6-5 TRBD1 TGTGCCAGCAGTTACCGGGACAGAACTAGCTCCTACGAGCAGTACTTC CASSYRDRTSSYEQYF
. TRBJ2-7 TRBV9 . TGTGCCAGCAGGGGCGAGGGCTACGAGCAGTACTTC CASRGEGYEQYF
. TRBJ2-7 TRBV6-5 . TGTGCCAGCAGTCGCTACAGGGAAAGGGGCGAGCAGTACTTC CASSRYRERGEQYF
. TRBJ2-5 TRBV7-2 . TGTGCCAGCAGCTTGCGCAGGGAAGAGACCCAGTACTTC CASSLRREETQYF
. TRBJ2-3 TRBV4-3 TRBD2 TGCGCCAGCAGCCAAGAGAGTAGGCTAGCGGTAGATACGCAGTATTTT CASSQESRLAVDTQYF
. TRBJ1-1 TRBV7-2 . TGTGCCAGCAGCGGTACAGCCACTGAAGCTTTCTTT CASSGTATEAFF
. TRBJ2-5 TRBV13 . TGTGCCAGCAGCATCCATCCCGGCAGGGGAGAAGAGACCCAGTACTTC CASSIHPGRGEETQYF
. TRBJ2-7 TRBV7-9 . TGTGCCAGCAGCTTCCCGACAGGAGGCGTCGAGCAGTACTTC CASSFPTGGVEQYF
. TRBJ2-1 TRBV7-9 . TGTGCCAGCAGCCCAGATAACAATGAGCAGTTCTTC CASSPDNNEQFF
. TRBJ1-2 TRBV19 TRBD1 TGTGCCAGTAGTCTCGGGACAGGGACGGGTGGCTACACCTTC CASSLGTGTGGYTF
. TRBJ2-6 TRBV6-5 . TGTGCCAGCAGCCGCAACACTGGGGCCAACGTCCTGACTTTC CASSRNTGANVLTF
. TRBJ2-1 TRBV27 TRBD1 TGTGCCAGCAGTCCCTGGACAGGGGGGAATGAGCAGTTCTTC CASSPWTGGNEQFF
few TRBJ2-5 TRBV7-9 TRBD2 TGTGCCAGCAGCTTGGGACTAGCGGGAGTGTCGGTGCAAGAGACCCAGTACTTC CASSLGLAGVSVQETQYF
. TRBJ1-4 TRBV29-1 TRBD1 TGCAGCGTTGACAGGGGGAATGAAAAACTGTTTTTT CSVDRGNEKLFF